The 18 T cell receptor beta chains presented below share a single source sample, sequenced in a study of early T cells in non-severe SARS-CoV-2 infection (dated by TCRdb to the early 2020s). Receptor amplification or capture employed 5' RACE. The instrument given in TCRdb is NextSeq 500. The public reads were reprocessed in TCRdb via fastp at Q25 and MiXCR, keeping in-frame beta chains. One record per CDR3 amino acid sequence lists the most common genes and DNA. Here the sample has about 71,000 distinct CDR3 sequences; roughly 15% occur a single time. The ten largest clones represent 3.9% of the sample. The sample in question was whole blood, obtained at baseline. The receptor source for this set is an adult who was a healthcare worker with PCR-confirmed SARS-CoV-2 infection or an uninfected control (not recorded which).

This clonotype appeared many times. The rearrangement links TRBV29-1 to TRBJ2-5; a possible D gene is TRBD1 (5 bases). V lost 6 bases and J lost 0, with 11 bases in between. The CDR3 extends over 13 amino acids. The germline V gene has CDR1 SQVTM and CDR2 ANQGSEA. The chain's CDR3 is CSVETANQETQYF. CDR3 sequence (DNA): TGCAGCGTGGAGACAGCCAACCAAGAGACCCAGTACTTC.

This clonotype showed up just a few times. This chain uses TRBV7-3 with TRBJ2-1, with 11 bases fitting TRBD2. Germline lookup yields CDR1 SGHTA and CDR2 FQGTGA. V lost 2 bases and J lost 6; bases outside the gene matches: 9. CDR3 length: 17 residues. The CDR3 spells CASSLVGGGLAGNEQFF. The CDR3 nucleotides read TGTGCCAGCAGCTTAGTTGGAGGCGGACTAGCGGGCAATGAGCAGTTCTTC.

The chain employs TRBV5-1 and TRBJ2-7, with D hard to call. The CDR3 contains 13 residues. Trimming removed 4 bases at V and 2 bases at J, with 10 bases between. CDR1 is SGHRS and CDR2 is YFSETQ in the germline V gene. CDR3 sequence reads: CASSPDWAYEQYF. CDR3 bases: TGCGCCAGCAGCCCCGACTGGGCCTACGAGCAGTACTTC. The full variable domain, with the rest looked up from reference TRBV5-1 and TRBJ2-7, is KAGVTQTPRYLIKTRGQQVTLSCSPISGHRSVSWYQQTPGQGLQFLFEYFSETQRNKGNFPGRFSGRQFSNSRSEMNVSTLELGDSALYLCASSPDWAYEQYFGPGTRLTVT.

CDR3 DNA sequence: TGCGCCAGCAGGCTAGCGGGAGTCGGGGAGCTGTTTTTT. This sequence encodes CASRLAGVGELFF. The chain recombines TRBV5-1 with TRBJ2-2; TRBD2 matches at 10 bases. The junction had 2 bases not matched to a gene; V was cut back by 5 bases and J by 7 bases. CDR1 and CDR2 from the germline V gene are SGHRS and YFSETQ. This CDR3 is built from 13 residues.

The table lists this clonotype with many counts. The chain has TRBV7-3 and TRBJ2-6; tentatively, D is TRBD1 (6 bases). In germline, CDR1 is SGHTA, CDR2 FQGTGA. The V gene lost 2 bases and the J gene lost 3 bases, with 8 bases spanning the gap. This CDR3 spans 15 amino acids. The CDR3 region is CASSLQGNGANVLTF. The CDR3 DNA reads as TGTGCCAGCAGCTTACAGGGGAATGGGGCCAACGTCCTGACTTTC.

The chain employs TRBV5-1 and TRBJ2-5, with D tentatively TRBD2 (6 bases). CDR1 and CDR2 (germline): SGHRS, YFSETQ. CDR3 size: 14 residues. Trimming pared 2 bases from V and 3 bases from J, leaving 11 bases between. The CDR3 DNA reads as TGCGCCAGCAGCTTAGGGCTAGCGAAAGAGACCCAGTACTTC. Translating gives CASSLGLAKETQYF. Full variable domain (rest looked up from reference TRBV5-1 and TRBJ2-5): KAGVTQTPRYLIKTRGQQVTLSCSPISGHRSVSWYQQTPGQGLQFLFEYFSETQRNKGNFPGRFSGRQFSNSRSEMNVSTLELGDSALYLCASSLGLAKETQYFGPGTRLLVL.

Ten or more counts support this clonotype. This chain connects TRBV12-3 or TRBV12-4 to TRBJ2-3, with a weak D call TRBD2 (6 bases). The CDR3 has 16 amino acids. The V gene lost 2 bases and the J gene lost 0 bases, with 12 bases spanning the gap. CDR3 loop: CASSLWSAGSTDTQYF. CDR3 nucleotides: TGTGCCAGCAGTTTATGGAGTGCGGGGAGCACAGATACGCAGTATTTT.

This clonotype has ten or more counts. The V and J genes are TRBV6-1 and TRBJ2-3; TRBD2 matches 8 bases. The CDR3 is 13 residues long. J lost 1 base, V lost 6 bases, and 0 bases had no gene match. The germline V gene encodes CDR1 MNHNS and CDR2 SASEGT. CDR3 in amino acids: CASRAGGTDTQYF. In DNA, the CDR3 is TGTGCCAGCAGAGCGGGAGGCACAGATACGCAGTATTTT.

In this sample, this clonotype turned up a few times. The V gene is TRBV20-1, the J gene TRBJ2-5; D not resolved. The CDR3 loop spans 12 amino acids. V lost 3 bases, J lost 5 bases, and 10 bases lay in between. CDR1 is DFQATT, CDR2 SNEGSKA, per germline (reference sequence). In DNA form, the CDR3 reads TGCAGTGCTAGGCGGCAGCTGGAGACCCAGTACTTC. It encodes CSARRQLETQYF.

This CDR3 is CASSLTGAQGQPQHF. The CDR3 nucleotides read TGCGCCAGCAGCCTGACGGGGGCGCAAGGTCAGCCCCAGCATTTT. This sequence joins TRBV5-1 and TRBJ1-5, with a possible D match to TRBD1 (6 bases). The CDR3 consists of 15 residues. Germline V gives CDR1 SGHRS, CDR2 YFSETQ. V lost 4 bases and J lost 6, with 17 bases in between.

This clonotype has just a few counts. CDR3 bases: TGTGCCAGCAGCCCCCACAGGACGGTGAACACTGAAGCTTTCTTT. Translated, it gives CASSPHRTVNTEAFF. This sequence joins TRBV28 and TRBJ1-1, with a possible D match to TRBD1 (5 bases). Germline V CDR1 and CDR2: MDHEN, SYDVKM. There are 15 residues in the CDR3. Trimming took off 6 bases at V and 0 bases at J, with 14 bases between the two ends.

This clonotype came up many times. The rearrangement uses TRBV3-1 and TRBJ1-1; TRBD1 matches at 7 bases. Germline values: CDR1 LGHDT, CDR2 YNNKEL (reference sequence). V lost 3 bases and J lost 0; bases outside the gene matches: 13. The CDR3 extends over 18 amino acids. CDR3 sequence reads: CASSQDPGQKILNTEAFF. The DNA of the CDR3 is TGTGCCAGCAGCCAGGATCCGGGACAGAAAATATTGAACACTGAAGCTTTCTTT.

The chain has TRBV6-2 or TRBV6-3 and TRBJ2-7, with unresolved D. The CDR3 spans 14 residues. V was trimmed by 6 bases and J by 7 bases, leaving 19 bases between them. Germline V lookup: CDR1 MNHEY, CDR2 SVGEGT. The CDR3 DNA follows: TGTGCCAGCAGCCAACTGGGCTATTTCAGGGAGCAGTACTTC. This codes for CASSQLGYFREQYF.

This clonotype has only a few counts. The genes are TRBV30 and TRBJ1-5, with 10 positions matching TRBD1. Looked up from germline, CDR1 is GTSNPN and CDR2 is SVGIG (reference sequence). The CDR3 covers 13 residues. The trim removed 5 bases at V and 4 bases at J, leaving 2 bases unmatched. The CDR3 reads CAWDRGQNQPQHF. DNA for the CDR3: TGTGCCTGGGACAGGGGGCAAAATCAGCCCCAGCATTTT. Drawing the rest from reference TRBV30 and TRBJ1-5, the complete variable domain is SQTIHQWPATLVQPVGSPLSLECTVEGTSNPNLYWYRQAAGRGLQLLFYSVGIGQISSEVPQNLSASRPQDRQFILSSKKLLLSDSGFYLCAWDRGQNQPQHFGDGTRLSIL.

The J gene is TRBJ2-7, the V gene TRBV7-8; 8 bases agree with TRBD1. The CDR3 is made up of 14 amino acids. The V gene's germline CDR1 is SGHVS and CDR2 FQNEAQ. Trimming took 5 bases from V and 7 from J; bases not matched to a gene: 10. This chain's CDR3 is CASSLRDRRGEQYF. CDR3 DNA: TGTGCCAGCAGCCTGCGGGACAGGCGCGGAGAGCAGTACTTC.

This chain links TRBV13 with TRBJ2-3; D remains ambiguous. V lost 1 base to trimming and J lost 0 bases, with 5 bases between them. The CDR3 runs to 14 residues. Germline V gene sequence: CDR1 PRHDT, CDR2 FYEKMQ (reference sequence). CDR3 protein: CASSLATSTDTQYF. The CDR3, as DNA: TGTGCCAGCAGCTTAGCGACCAGCACAGATACGCAGTATTTT.

This CDR3 is CAISEERDTQYF. Here the CDR3 DNA reads TGTGCCATCAGTGAGGAACGAGATACGCAGTATTTT. The rearrangement uses TRBV10-3 and TRBJ2-3; D call uncertain. Deletions cut 2 bases from V and 5 bases from J, with 5 bases between. This CDR3 is built from 12 residues. In germline, CDR1 is ENHRY, CDR2 SYGVKD.

The chain couples TRBV29-1 to TRBJ2-1, with TRBD1 matching over 9 bases. This CDR3 is built from 16 residues. Per the germline V gene, CDR1 is SQVTM and CDR2 is ANQGSEA. The V and J ends lost 7 bases and 6 bases, in that order; junction bases with no gene match: 16. The CDR3 nucleotides are TGCAGCGCCGAACCCACCGGGACAGGGATTTCCAATGAGCAGTTCTTC. Translation: CSAEPTGTGISNEQFF.